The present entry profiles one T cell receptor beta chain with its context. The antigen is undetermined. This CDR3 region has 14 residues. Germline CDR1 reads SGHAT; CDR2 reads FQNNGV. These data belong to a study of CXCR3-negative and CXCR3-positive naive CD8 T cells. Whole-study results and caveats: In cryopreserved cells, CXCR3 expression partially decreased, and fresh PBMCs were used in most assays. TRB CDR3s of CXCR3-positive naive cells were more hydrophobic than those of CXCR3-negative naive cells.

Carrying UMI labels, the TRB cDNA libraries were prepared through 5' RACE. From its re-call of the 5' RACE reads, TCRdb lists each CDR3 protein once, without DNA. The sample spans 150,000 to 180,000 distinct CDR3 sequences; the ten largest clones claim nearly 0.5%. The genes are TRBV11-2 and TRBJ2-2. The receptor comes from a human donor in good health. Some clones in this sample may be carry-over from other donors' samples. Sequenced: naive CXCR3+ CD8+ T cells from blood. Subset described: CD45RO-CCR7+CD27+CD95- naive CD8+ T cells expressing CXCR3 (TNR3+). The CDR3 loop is CASSLDYGTGELFF.